The 8 T cell receptor beta chains below were found in one sample sequenced in a study of cytomegalovirus exposure and HLA in healthy donors. PCR used 60 Vbeta primers and 13 Jbeta primers. Generated by immunoSEQ multiplex PCR, the TCRdb table keeps only in-frame clones and is missing some. The table has about 190,000 clones, nearly 80% seen once; the top ten hold 4.5% to 7.5%. Sequencing used PBMCs. The receptor set was obtained from a woman aged 25 to 39 in good health and CMV-seropositive.

Points on this clone: Other DNA sequences in the same sample also yield this CDR3. The chain employs TRBV9 and TRBJ2-7; no firm D call. This CDR3 region has 15 residues. Germline CDR1 is SGDLS and CDR2 is YYNGEE. V lost 0 bases and J 1 base, leaving 11 bases between the germline ends. As DNA, the CDR3 is TGTGCCAGCAGCGTAGGATCCGGCGGATCCTACGAGCAGTACTTC. Translation gives CASSVGSGGSYEQYF.

The chain joins TRBV5-1 to TRBJ2-3; 12 positions match TRBD2. Germline V gene lookup returns CDR1 SGHRS and CDR2 YFSETQ. There are 16 residues in the CDR3. The ends lost 4 bases at V and 2 bases at J; junction bases unmatched: 5. The CDR3 loop is CASSPRTSGVTDTQYF. The CDR3 region has the DNA TGCGCCAGCAGCCCGCGGACTAGCGGGGTCACAGATACGCAGTATTTT.

This clone was detected a few times. The CDR3 region is CATSKARRLTGGYTF. The CDR3 coding sequence is TGTGCCACCAGCAAGGCCAGGCGACTAACGGGTGGCTACACCTTC. The V call is TRBV15, the J call TRBJ1-2; no clear D gene. CDR1 LNHNV and CDR2 YYDKDF come from the germline V gene (reference sequence). Trimming cost V 4 bases and J 7 bases, with 19 bases left between them. The CDR3 has 15 residues.

The V call is TRBV5-4, the J call TRBJ2-7; 12 nucleotides line up with TRBD2. The trim removed 4 bases at V and 7 bases at J, leaving 6 bases unmatched. The germline gives CDR1 SGHNT, CDR2 YYREEE (reference sequence). CDR3 size: 14 residues. CDR3 sequence reads: CASSPGLAGTEQYF. The CDR3 DNA reads as TGTGCCAGCAGCCCTGGACTAGCGGGGACTGAGCAGTACTTC.

This chain uses TRBV5-1 with TRBJ2-2; 9 bases match TRBD2. V lost 0 bases to trimming and J lost 5 bases; unmatched junction nucleotides: 5. Germline V gene lookup returns CDR1 SGHRS and CDR2 YFSETQ. CDR3 length: 16 residues. DNA for the CDR3: TGCGCCAGCAGCTTGGGAGTAGCGGGGGCGACCGGGGAGCTGTTTTTT. This encodes CASSLGVAGATGELFF.

The chain joins TRBV5-1 to TRBJ1-1; no firm D call. Germline lookup yields CDR1 SGHRS and CDR2 YFSETQ. V lost 4 bases and J 1 base, leaving 17 bases between the germline ends. There are 16 residues in the CDR3. The CDR3 region is CASSQHPDIANTEAFF. DNA of the CDR3: TGCGCCAGCAGCCAACACCCCGACATTGCGAACACTGAAGCTTTCTTT.

CDR3 bases: TGTGCCAGCAGCAACCGTCTAGCTGGAGGCTACAATGAGCAGTTCTTC. This sequence encodes CASSNRLAGGYNEQFF. V is TRBV27 and J is TRBJ2-1, with a possible D match to TRBD2 (5 bases). The CDR3 contains 16 residues. V shed 6 bases and J shed 3 bases, with 18 bases lying between them. Looked up from germline, CDR1 is MNHEY and CDR2 is SMNVEV (reference sequence).

This clone was seen just once. V gene TRBV27 combines with J gene TRBJ2-2; 10 bases fit TRBD1. After removal of 1 base from V and 5 bases from J, the junction contained 22 bases not matched to a gene. This CDR3 has 22 residues. Per the germline V gene, CDR1 is MNHEY and CDR2 is SMNVEV (reference sequence). This CDR3 reads CASSLFLTGTGVLGLKTGELFF. Here the CDR3 DNA reads TGTGCCAGCAGTTTATTTCTGACCGGGACAGGGGTCTTGGGCTTGAAGACCGGGGAGCTGTTTTTT.